This TCR beta chain was sequenced for a study of blood T cell repertoires in COVID-19. Trimming cost V 2 bases and J 4 bases; bases outside gene matches: 7. The CDR3 is 15 amino acids. CDR1 and CDR2 (germline): KGHSH, LQKENI. Per the authors' pipeline: From reference gene primer amplification, estimates of nucleated cell counts were derived. TCRdb's table, derived via immunoSEQ multiplex PCR, lists solely in-frame clones and lacks some. D and trimming were read from the DNA, whereas the V and J calls and clone size are those reported in that table. The sample carries about 180,000 clones, roughly 90% recorded once.

Source material: peripheral blood. The receptor's source is a man between 65 and 85 years old with active or convalescent COVID-19. The rearrangement uses TRBV18 and TRBJ1-2; 7 positions match TRBD1. Written as DNA, the CDR3 is TGTGCCAGCTCACCATACGACAGGGCTATCTATGGCTACACCTTC. This sequence encodes CASSPYDRAIYGYTF.